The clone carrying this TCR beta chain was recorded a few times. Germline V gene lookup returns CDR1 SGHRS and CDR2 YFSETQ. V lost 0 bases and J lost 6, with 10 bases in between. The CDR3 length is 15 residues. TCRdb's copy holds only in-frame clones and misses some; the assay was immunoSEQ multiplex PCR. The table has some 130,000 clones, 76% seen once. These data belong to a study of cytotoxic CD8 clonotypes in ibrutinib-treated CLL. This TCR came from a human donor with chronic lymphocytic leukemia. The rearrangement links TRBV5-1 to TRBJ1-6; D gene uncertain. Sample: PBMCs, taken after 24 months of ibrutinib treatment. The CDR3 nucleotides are TGCGCCAGCAGCTTGGGGACCGGGAGTAATTCACCCCTCCACTTT. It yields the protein CASSLGTGSNSPLHF.